Listed below are T cell receptor beta chains from one sample, sequenced in a study of cytomegalovirus exposure and HLA in healthy donors. Sequencing used immunoSEQ multiplex PCR; TCRdb keeps in-frame clones, though not all of them. The sample includes around 120,000 clones, approximately 72% of them seen just once. The source material was PBMCs. All receptors come from a man in his sixties in good health and CMV-seropositive. The CDR3 runs from the conserved cysteine through the conserved F or W. The D gene is left open where the match is weak. Clone size, where shown, is once, few, many, or a class for clones that have expanded.

CDR3 DNA,CDR3 protein,D gene,clone size,J gene,V gene
TGTGCCAGCAGTGGTAGCGGCTCCTCTGGGGCCAACGTCCTGACTTTC,CASSGSGSSGANVLTF,NA,NA,TRBJ2-6,TRBV2
TGTGCTACCCAGGCGACGGGAAGACCAGATACGCAGTATTTT,CATQATGRPDTQYF,NA,NA,TRBJ2-3,TRBV19
TGTGCCATCAGGACAGGACAGGGCGGCTCGGGGAGGGCTTTCTTT,CAIRTGQGGSGRAFF,TRBD1,NA,TRBJ1-1,TRBV10-3
TGTGCCACCAGCAGTTCGGACATAGCATTGGGGCACTTC,CATSSSDIALGHF,NA,NA,TRBJ2-7,TRBV15
TGTGCCAGCAGTCATAGCGGGGCCACAGATACGCAGTATTTT,CASSHSGATDTQYF,TRBD2,NA,TRBJ2-3,TRBV6-1
TGTGCCAGCAGTGAACGCATGGGGACTAGCGGGGTTTACGAGCAGTACTTC,CASSERMGTSGVYEQYF,TRBD2,NA,TRBJ2-7,TRBV6-1
TGTGCCAGCAGCGGGCAGGGTAGTGAAAAACTGTTTTTT,CASSGQGSEKLFF,NA,NA,TRBJ1-4,TRBV5-4
TGCGCCAGCAGCCAAGATTCGGGGTACTACAATGAGCAGTTCTTC,CASSQDSGYYNEQFF,NA,NA,TRBJ2-1,TRBV4-1
TGTGCCAGCCAGAAATACTACGAGCAGTACTTC,CASQKYYEQYF,NA,once,TRBJ2-7,TRBV28
TGTGCCAGCAGCTTTTACGGGACAGGGGAAGGCCAGCCCCAGCATTTT,CASSFYGTGEGQPQHF,TRBD1,NA,TRBJ1-5,TRBV7-8
TGTGCCAGCACAGTGGGAGAGGCCGGGGAGCTGTTTTTT,CASTVGEAGELFF,NA,NA,TRBJ2-2,TRBV28
TGTGCCAGCAGCCAACAGGGACTAGGATACAATGAGCAGTTCTTC,CASSQQGLGYNEQFF,TRBD2,few,TRBJ2-1,TRBV4-2
TGTGCCAGCAGCTTTCAAAGCACAGATACGCAGTATTTT,CASSFQSTDTQYF,NA,once,TRBJ2-3,TRBV7-9
TGTGCCATCAGTGCAGGAGCGGGGCTCTCCTACGAGCAGTACTTC,CAISAGAGLSYEQYF,TRBD2,NA,TRBJ2-7,TRBV10-3
TGTGCCAGCAGTGACTGGGACAGGGGTTCTGAAGCTTTCTTT,CASSDWDRGSEAFF,TRBD1,NA,TRBJ1-1,TRBV25-1
TGTGCCAGCAGCTTACGACAGGGGGCAGACACTGAAGCTTTCTTT,CASSLRQGADTEAFF,TRBD1,NA,TRBJ1-1,TRBV5-5
TGCAGCGTTGACGGCCTAGCGGGAGGCAAGAAGTCCTACAATGAGCAGTTCTTC,CSVDGLAGGKKSYNEQFF,TRBD2,few,TRBJ2-1,TRBV29-1
TGCGCCAGCAGCTTGTCACTAGCGGGACGTACAGATACGCAGTATTTT,CASSLSLAGRTDTQYF,TRBD2,few,TRBJ2-3,TRBV5-1
TGTGCCAGCAGTTTAACGGGACAGGGGGCGAACTATGGCTACACCTTC,CASSLTGQGANYGYTF,TRBD1,NA,TRBJ1-2,TRBV27
TGTGCCAGCAAAGGTCGGGGGGGTTGGCAAGAGACCCAGTACTTC,CASKGRGGWQETQYF,TRBD2,few,TRBJ2-5,TRBV27
TGTGCCAGCAGCCGAGAGTCGGCAGGGGGCAATCAGCCCCAGCATTTT,CASSRESAGGNQPQHF,NA,NA,TRBJ1-5,TRBV5-5
TGTGCCTGGAGTGAGGGACAGTCTAATCAGCCCCAGCATTTT,CAWSEGQSNQPQHF,TRBD1,NA,TRBJ1-5,TRBV30
TGTGCCAGCAGCCGGGGACAGGCTGCAACTAATGAAAAACTGTTTTTT,CASSRGQAATNEKLFF,TRBD1,NA,TRBJ1-4,TRBV7-9
TGTGCCAGCAGTGAAGCGGGGCCCTCTACAGTCTACGAGCAGTACTTC,CASSEAGPSTVYEQYF,NA,NA,TRBJ2-7,TRBV2
TGTGCCAGCAGCTTAGCAGGGGCGACGGGAAACACCATATATTTT,CASSLAGATGNTIYF,NA,NA,TRBJ1-3,TRBV7-9
TGTGCCAGCAGTTTCCAGAACTATGGCTACACCTTC,CASSFQNYGYTF,NA,NA,TRBJ1-2,TRBV28
TGTGCCAGCAGCCCAGGACAGGGAGCAACTAATGAAAAACTGTTTTTT,CASSPGQGATNEKLFF,TRBD1,NA,TRBJ1-4,TRBV5-6
TGCGCCAGCAGCTTGGGTTGGACGGACTCGGAGACCCAGTACTTC,CASSLGWTDSETQYF,NA,NA,TRBJ2-5,TRBV5-1
TGTGCCAGCAGTTCCGGGACTAGCGGGTGGAATGAGCAGTTCTTC,CASSSGTSGWNEQFF,TRBD2,NA,TRBJ2-1,TRBV28
TGTGCCAGCAGCCAAGCTACAGGGGTCCGACGTGCTAACTATGGCTACACCTTC,CASSQATGVRRANYGYTF,TRBD1,once,TRBJ1-2,TRBV14
TGCAGCGTGGGACAGAACAATCAGCCCCAGCATTTT,CSVGQNNQPQHF,TRBD1,NA,TRBJ1-5,TRBV29-1
TGTGCCAGCAGCTTGAGTAGCGGGGGTTCAAATACGCAGTATTTT,CASSLSSGGSNTQYF,TRBD2,NA,TRBJ2-3,TRBV5-4
TGTGCCAGTAGTGCCACTAGCGGGGGCGAGACCCAGTACTTC,CASSATSGGETQYF,TRBD2,NA,TRBJ2-5,TRBV19
TGTGCCACCAGCAGAGACTCTCCGGGCTACGAGCAGTACTTC,CATSRDSPGYEQYF,NA,NA,TRBJ2-7,TRBV15